The present T cell receptor (beta chain) was sequenced within a study of OX40 agonist ivuxolimab in advanced cancers. About the full investigation: The costimulatory receptor OX40 (CD134) was targeted by ivuxolimab, a fully human IgG2 agonistic monoclonal antibody. Peripheral TCRbeta sequencing was intended to test whether TCR sequence diversity was altered and clonal T-cell expansion was caused by ivuxolimab. Partial responses were achieved by three dose-escalation patients, of whom one had hepatocellular carcinoma and two had cutaneous melanoma. The paper describes the monotherapy dose-escalation part (N ≈ 51 patients) of the phase I trial of ivuxolimab. The dose-escalation cohort was around 84% male with a mean age of approximately 60 years, ranging from roughly 23 to 79. Patients were allowed to have had prior anti-PD-1, anti-PD-L1 or anti-CTLA-4 therapy, and around two fifths of the dose-escalation patients had been treated with checkpoint inhibitors. Intravenous ivuxolimab was administered to patients every 2 weeks at six dose levels: 0.01, 0.1, 0.3, 1.5, 3 and 10 mg/kg. Of the approximately 54 patients in dose escalation, around 19 had hepatocellular carcinoma, around 15 had melanoma, 9 had renal cell carcinoma and 9 had head and neck cancer.

The trial excluded patients who had a history of autoimmune disease or who were on systemic immunosuppression. Peripheral blood for TCR sequencing was drawn from every dose cohort at baseline, at cycle 4 day 1 and at cycle 7 day 1. The samples were drawn from a first-in-human, open-label, multicenter phase I dose-escalation trial of ivuxolimab. Adults with locally advanced or metastatic melanoma, renal cell carcinoma, hepatocellular carcinoma or head and neck squamous cell carcinoma were enrolled in the trial. Before TCR sequencing, CD4+ and CD8+ T cells were separately sorted from peripheral blood. Results and caveats for the whole study, not just this receptor: Partial responders in the 0.1-3.0 mg/kg groups had among the lowest normalized peripheral clonal expansion, especially among CD8+ T cells. Low levels of normalized T-cell clonal expansion were also seen in some patients who did not respond. On average, CD8+ T cells showed more expanded clones than CD4+ T cells after ivuxolimab. At doses of 0.1 to 3.0 mg/kg, clonal expansion of both CD4+ and CD8+ T cells in blood was seen between baseline and week 6. Antigen specificity was not determined for the clonally expanded peripheral T cells.

The CDR3 goes from the cysteine to the phenylalanine over 13 residues. Only the CDR3 region is kept as DNA, spanning 39 bases read in frame from base 1. The germline V gene (reference sequence) provides CDR1 SEHNR and CDR2 FQNEAQ. V lost 5 bases and J lost 8 bases; the stretch between them is 10 bases long. Concerning this clone: Its antigen specificity is not known. It has no much larger one-base neighbor in the sample; base qualities were not kept.

Genomic DNA was extracted from sorted cells for sequencing of the TCRbeta CDR3 region. TCRbeta CDR3 regions were sequenced using the immunoSEQ Assay. Held by TCRdb, this immuneACCESS table contains in-frame sequences only and omits some clones. Under half of the omission traces to an unresolved V gene where checked; the cause of the rest is unknown. The sample data list about 59,000 clones, and about 90% of these were observed just once. The ten largest account for approximately 0.41% of the sample. The sample consisted of CD4+ or CD8+ T cells sorted from blood, taken in a trial of the OX40 agonist ivuxolimab. This chain is built from TRBV7-9 and TRBJ1-6; D gene: possibly TRBD1, on 6 matching bases. This receptor was obtained from an adult with an advanced solid tumor such as melanoma, head and neck, liver or kidney cancer. The nucleotide sequence is given as TGTGCCAGCAGCCCCGAGGGGGATTCACCCCTCCACTTT. This is translated as CASSPEGDSPLHF.